The clone carrying this T cell receptor beta chain was seen a handful of times. Its antigen is as yet unknown. The sequenced fragment ends 3 residues before the CDR3 boundary, so the rest is inferred from the germline J gene. This CDR3 comprises 17 residues. J gave up 6 bases and V 0 bases, and 12 bases lay outside the gene matches. Looked up from germline, CDR1 is SGHRS and CDR2 is YFSETQ. Produced via immunoSEQ multiplex PCR; TCRdb's table is partial and in-frame only. There are about 64,000 clones in the sample, none observed a single time. This sample is part of a study of T cell clonality in common variable immunodeficiency. General study findings and limits: Authors noted CVID clonality's cause needs subpopulation repertoire sequencing.

The chain links TRBV5-1 to TRBJ2-1; 7 bases map to TRBD2. This TCR was recovered from a person aged 18 to 75 in good health. The source material was peripheral blood mononuclear cells. Incomplete CDR3 DNA: TGCGCCAGCAGCTTGGGGGGGGGATTCCCGCCGGGCAATGAG. Translation gives CASSLGGGFPPGNE. The CDR3 reads in full as CASSLGGGFPPGNEQFF.